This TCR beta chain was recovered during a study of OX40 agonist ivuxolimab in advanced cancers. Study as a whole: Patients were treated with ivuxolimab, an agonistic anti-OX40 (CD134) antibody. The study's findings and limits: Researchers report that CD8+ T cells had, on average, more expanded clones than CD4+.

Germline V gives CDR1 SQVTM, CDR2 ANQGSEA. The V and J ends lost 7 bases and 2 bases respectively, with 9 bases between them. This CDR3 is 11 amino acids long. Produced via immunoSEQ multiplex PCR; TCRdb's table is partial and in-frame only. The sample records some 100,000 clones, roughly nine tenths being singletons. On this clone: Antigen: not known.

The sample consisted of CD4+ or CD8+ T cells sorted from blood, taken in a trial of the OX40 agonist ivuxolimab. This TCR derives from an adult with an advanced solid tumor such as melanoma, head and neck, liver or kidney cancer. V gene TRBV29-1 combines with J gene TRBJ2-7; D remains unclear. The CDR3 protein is CSAYDTYEQYF. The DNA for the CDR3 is TGCAGCGCTTACGACACCTACGAGCAGTACTTC.